Shown below are 32 T cell receptor beta chains from a single sample sequenced in a study of radiotherapy plus CTLA-4 blockade in lung cancer. Only in-frame clones appear in the TCRdb table, and some are missing; sequencing was by immunoSEQ multiplex PCR. The table records more than 40,000 clones, roughly 67% of them present only once. The source material was peripheral blood, sampled from a patient treated with radiotherapy plus ipilimumab. All receptors derive from a human donor with non-small cell lung cancer who had a partial response to radiotherapy plus ipilimumab.

This chain links TRBV7-2 with TRBJ2-1; 8 positions match TRBD2. Trimming removed 1 base from V and 3 bases from J; junction bases left unmatched: 5. Germline lookup yields CDR1 SGHTA and CDR2 FQGNSA. The CDR3 is 16 residues long. The CDR3 here is CASSLVGGGFYNEQFF. The CDR3 nucleotides are TGTGCCAGCAGCTTAGTCGGGGGGGGCTTCTACAATGAGCAGTTCTTC.

In its sample, this clone was seen a few times. The chain uses TRBV21-1 and TRBJ2-7; the table calls TRBD1, which could not be checked here. TRBV21-1 is listed as a pseudogene. There are 15 residues in the CDR3. CDR3: CASNHPDRVAYEQYF. The DNA for the CDR3 is TGTGCCAGCAACCACCCGGACAGGGTGGCCTACGAGCAGTACTTC.

The V and J genes are TRBV5-1 and TRBJ2-1; D is perhaps TRBD2 (6 bases). This CDR3 spans 14 amino acids. Germline V gives CDR1 SGHRS, CDR2 YFSETQ. Trimming left V 1 base short and J 4 bases short, with 9 bases between. Written as DNA, the CDR3 is TGCGCCAGCAGCTTGTTGGCGGGGTACAATGAGCAGTTCTTC. It is translated as CASSLLAGYNEQFF.

This clone was observed a few times. The chain recombines TRBV7-2 with TRBJ2-1, with D perhaps TRBD2 (5 bases). Looked up from germline, CDR1 is SGHTA and CDR2 is FQGNSA. The ends were cut back, 7 bases at V and 7 bases at J, with 11 bases in the middle. CDR3 length: 12 residues. CDR3 coding DNA: TGTGCCAGCAATCTGAAGCGGAATGAGCAGTTCTTC. This encodes CASNLKRNEQFF.

The chain is built from TRBV2 and TRBJ1-2; no definite D call. The V and J ends lost 4 bases and 6 bases respectively, with 12 bases between them. Germline-derived CDR1 and CDR2 are SNHLY and FYNNEI. CDR3 length: 13 residues. Written as DNA, the CDR3 is TGTGCCAGCAGTGGGAGGGCCGGTGATGGCTACACCTTC. It yields the protein CASSGRAGDGYTF.

This clone occurred a few times. This chain uses TRBV30 with TRBJ2-5; D may be TRBD2 (5 bases). V lost 1 base and J lost 5, with 14 bases in between. Looked up from germline, CDR1 is GTSNPN and CDR2 is SVGIG (reference sequence). The CDR3 is made up of 14 amino acids. CDR3 sequence reads: CAWSGLAGFETQYF. CDR3 nucleotides: TGTGCCTGGAGTGGGCTGGCGGGTTTCGAGACCCAGTACTTC.

This rearrangement joins TRBV29-1 to TRBJ2-5; 7 bases are shared with TRBD1. TRBJ2-7 explains the end of the DNA better; the J call may be wrong. This CDR3 has 13 residues. Germline loops: CDR1 SQVTM, CDR2 ANQGSEA. CDR3 DNA: TGCAGCGTCCCCGTAGAGACAGGGAACGAGCAGTACTTC. As protein: CSVPVETGNEQYF.

This clone was observed a handful of times. V usage is TRBV10-2 and J usage is TRBJ1-2; TRBD1 might be the D (5 bases). The V gene's germline CDR1 is WSHSY and CDR2 SAAADI. This CDR3 contains 15 residues. Trimming shortened V by 6 bases and J by 4 bases, and 18 bases separated the two germline ends. CDR3 nucleotide sequence: TGCGCCAGCAGGGACACCGTGCTAGATAGCTATGGCTACACCTTC. This codes for CASRDTVLDSYGYTF.

J is TRBJ2-2 and V is TRBV6-1, with D possibly being TRBD1 (5 bases). The germline V and J ends were trimmed by 7 bases and 1 base, with 13 bases remaining between them. CDR3 size: 15 residues. Germline CDR1 MNHNS, CDR2 SASEGT. The CDR3 sequence: CASTPWGGNTGELFF. The CDR3 coding sequence is TGTGCCAGCACCCCCTGGGGCGGGAACACCGGGGAGCTGTTTTTT.

The sample holds a few counts of this clone. The rearrangement links TRBV7-2 to TRBJ2-7; D may be TRBD2 (5 bases). From germline, CDR1 is SGHTA and CDR2 FQGNSA. There are 14 residues in the CDR3. Trimming removed 2 bases from V and 0 bases from J, with 8 bases in between. This CDR3 is CASSLTGNSYEQYF. The CDR3 DNA reads as TGTGCCAGCAGCTTAACGGGGAACTCCTACGAGCAGTACTTC.

The chain carries TRBV5-1 and TRBJ2-1, with 12 bases matching TRBD1. V lost 2 bases to trimming and J lost 9 bases; unmatched junction nucleotides: 6. Germline V gene data show CDR1 as SGHRS and CDR2 as YFSETQ. The CDR3 contains 15 residues. CDR3 amino acids: CASSLTGQGAFEQFF. The CDR3 bases are TGCGCCAGCAGCTTAACGGGACAGGGGGCTTTTGAGCAGTTCTTC.

This clone was recorded at least ten times. This chain joins TRBV7-9 and TRBJ1-1; D is undetermined. CDR1 SEHNR and CDR2 FQNEAQ come from the germline V gene (reference sequence). V was cut by 8 bases and J by 4 bases, with 5 bases left in between. The CDR3 is 10 amino acids. CDR3 in DNA: TGTGCCAGCCAGATCACTGAAGCTTTCTTT. Translating it yields CASQITEAFF.

The V call is TRBV9, the J call TRBJ2-2, with 8 bases identical to TRBD2. V was clipped by 4 bases and J by 6 bases; unmatched bases: 8. Per the germline V gene, CDR1 is SGDLS and CDR2 is YYNGEE. CDR3 length equals 15 residues. CDR3 region: CASSSTGLAAGELFF. DNA for the CDR3: TGTGCCAGCAGCTCCACCGGACTAGCCGCCGGGGAGCTGTTTTTT.

The J gene is TRBJ2-1, the V gene TRBV27; 8 bases fit TRBD1. The J segment lost 4 bases and the V segment lost 2 bases, leaving 7 bases of the junction unmatched. Germline CDR1 MNHEY, CDR2 SMNVEV (reference sequence). The CDR3 loop spans 16 amino acids. The CDR3 reads CASSLQGAEKYNEQFF. The CDR3, as DNA: TGTGCCAGCAGTTTACAGGGGGCAGAGAAATACAATGAGCAGTTCTTC.

The V gene is TRBV7-2, the J gene TRBJ2-1; 8 bases map to TRBD2. Germline lookup yields CDR1 SGHTA and CDR2 FQGNSA. J gave up 7 bases and V 2 bases, and 4 bases lay outside the gene matches. The CDR3 sequence is 14 residues long. CDR3 DNA: TGTGCCAGCAGCTTACGGGAGGGCCGGAATGAGCAGTTCTTC. Translated: CASSLREGRNEQFF. Filled out from reference TRBV7-2 and TRBJ2-1, the complete variable domain reads GAGVSQSPSNKVTEKGKDVELRCDPISGHTALYWYRQSLGQGLEFLIYFQGNSAPDKSGLPSDRFSAERTGGSVSTLTIQRTQQEDSAVYLCASSLREGRNEQFFGPGTRLTVL.

This rearrangement joins TRBV2 to TRBJ2-1; 7 nucleotides align to TRBD2. The CDR3 runs to 16 residues. V lost 1 base to trimming and J lost 2 bases; unmatched junction nucleotides: 5. CDR1 and CDR2 from the germline V gene are SNHLY and FYNNEI. The CDR3 spells CASSEVLAAPYNEQFF. The CDR3 nucleotides read TGTGCCAGCAGTGAAGTTCTAGCGGCCCCCTACAATGAGCAGTTCTTC.

The chain has TRBV6-5 and TRBJ2-7; TRBD1 is a possible D gene (5 bases). V was trimmed by 1 base and J by 0 bases, leaving 7 bases between them. CDR1 is MNHEY, CDR2 SVGAGI, per germline. The CDR3 is made up of 14 amino acids. For the CDR3, the DNA is TGTGCCAGCAGTTACTTAGACAGCTCCTACGAGCAGTACTTC. Residues: CASSYLDSSYEQYF.

V usage is TRBV5-1 and J usage is TRBJ2-1, with 8 bases fitting TRBD2. CDR1 SGHRS and CDR2 YFSETQ come from the germline V gene. This CDR3 region has 17 residues. J gave up 6 bases and V 1 base, and 12 bases lay outside the gene matches. The CDR3 loop is CASSLTSGPPAGNEQFF. The CDR3 DNA sequence: TGCGCCAGCAGCTTGACTAGCGGCCCCCCCGCTGGCAATGAGCAGTTCTTC.

This chain links TRBV5-4 with TRBJ2-3, with TRBD2 identical over 8 bases. CDR3 length: 17 residues. V was clipped by 7 bases and J by 3 bases; unmatched bases: 16. The V gene's germline CDR1 is SGHNT and CDR2 YYREEE (reference sequence). The CDR3 nucleotides read TGTGCCAGCGCCGGGGCGGCGGGGCGCGGGGGGACAGATACGCAGTATTTT. This gives the protein CASAGAAGRGGTDTQYF.

This clone was counted a few times. The chain employs TRBV28 and TRBJ2-7; TRBD1 might be the D (6 bases). The CDR3 totals 14 residues. V lost 5 bases and J 3 bases, leaving 14 bases between the germline ends. The germline V gene encodes CDR1 MDHEN and CDR2 SYDVKM. CDR3 in DNA: TGTGCCAGCAGTAGGACAGACCACCTCTACGAGCAGTACTTC. Its translation is CASSRTDHLYEQYF. Together with reference TRBV28 and TRBJ2-7, the CDR3 gives the full variable domain: DVKVTQSSRYLVKRTGEKVFLECVQDMDHENMFWYRQDPGLGLRLIYFSYDVKMKEKGDIPEGYSVSREKKERFSLILESASTNQTSMYLCASSRTDHLYEQYFGPGTRLTVT.

The chain employs TRBV19 and TRBJ2-1; 7 nucleotides match TRBD2. Per germline, CDR1 LNHDA and CDR2 SQIVND (reference sequence). The V segment lost 5 bases and the J segment 4 bases; nucleotides outside the gene matches: 14. This CDR3 spans 17 amino acids. CDR3 residues: CASSPPQLATGYNEQFF. In nucleotides, the CDR3 is TGTGCCAGTAGTCCTCCCCAACTAGCGACCGGATACAATGAGCAGTTCTTC. The variable domain in full, completed from reference TRBV19 and TRBJ2-1, reads DGGITQSPKYLFRKEGQNVTLSCEQNLNHDAMYWYRQDPGQGLRLIYYSQIVNDFQKGDIAEGYSVSREKKESFPLTVTSAQKNPTAFYLCASSPPQLATGYNEQFFGPGTRLTVL.

V gene TRBV5-1 combines with J gene TRBJ2-1; no firm D call. The V gene lost 2 bases and the J gene lost 8 bases, with 11 bases spanning the gap. The CDR3 totals 13 residues. The germline V gene encodes CDR1 SGHRS and CDR2 YFSETQ. The CDR3 is CASSFGTSDEQFF. The DNA for the CDR3 is TGCGCCAGCAGCTTTGGCACCTCCGATGAGCAGTTCTTC.

The rearrangement links TRBV2 to TRBJ2-7; weak D call: TRBD1 (5 bases). The germline CDR1 and CDR2 sequences are SNHLY and FYNNEI. Trimming removed 7 bases at V and 3 bases at J, with 13 bases between. The CDR3 totals 13 residues. The CDR3 region is CASILTGSYEQYF. The CDR3 DNA reads TGTGCCAGCATACTTACAGGCAGCTACGAGCAGTACTTC.

V and J are TRBV7-9 and TRBJ2-4, with 8 bases aligning to TRBD1. Germline values: CDR1 SEHNR, CDR2 FQNEAQ (reference sequence). CDR3 length: 16 amino acids. J gave up 13 bases and V 1 base, and 15 bases lay outside the gene matches. In nucleotides, the CDR3 is TGTGCCAGCAGCTTAGAGGTTGGGGGACAGGCCGGTCAGCAGTACTTC. Protein sequence: CASSLEVGGQAGQQYF. Full variable domain (rest looked up from reference TRBV7-9 and TRBJ2-4): DTGVSQNPRHKITKRGQNVTFRCDPISEHNRLYWYRQTLGQGPEFLTYFQNEAQLEKSRLLSDRFSAERPKGSFSTLEIQRTEQGDSAMYLCASSLEVGGQAGQQYFGAGTRLSVL.

The chain is built from TRBV19 and TRBJ1-2; 8 bases are a match to TRBD1. The CDR3 runs 16 residues. J gave up 7 bases and V 3 bases, and 13 bases lay outside the gene matches. Germline-derived CDR1 and CDR2 are LNHDA and SQIVND (reference sequence). CDR3 coding DNA: TGTGCCAGTAGTATTATATCAGGAACAGGGGGAAGTGGCTACACCTTC. Translation: CASSIISGTGGSGYTF.

V usage is TRBV7-9 and J usage is TRBJ2-1; tentatively, D is TRBD1 (6 bases). V was trimmed by 4 bases and J by 7 bases, leaving 14 bases between them. Looked up from germline, CDR1 is SEHNR and CDR2 is FQNEAQ (reference sequence). The length of the CDR3 is 14 residues. The DNA for the CDR3 is TGTGCCAGCAGCTCGTCCCGGGACATGAATGAGCAGTTCTTC. This translates into CASSSSRDMNEQFF.

This chain uses TRBV9 with TRBJ1-2; 7 bases fit TRBD1. V shed 3 bases, J shed 7 bases, and the junction held 15 bases outside the gene matches. The germline CDR1 and CDR2 sequences are SGDLS and YYNGEE. The CDR3 loop spans 16 amino acids. CDR3 bases: TGTGCCAGCAGCGCTAGTGGGTGGGACAGCCTGGGTGGCTACACCTTC. Protein sequence: CASSASGWDSLGGYTF.

This sequence joins TRBV6-5 and TRBJ1-1, with 8 nucleotides matching TRBD1. CDR1 and CDR2 (germline): MNHEY, SVGAGI. There are 15 residues in the CDR3. V trimming: 4 bases; J trimming: 1 base; junction bases outside the gene matches: 5. CDR3 loop: CASSSQGAENTEAFF. The CDR3 DNA is TGTGCCAGCAGTTCGCAGGGGGCAGAGAACACTGAAGCTTTCTTT.

This clone was seen a handful of times. V gene TRBV7-9 combines with J gene TRBJ2-6, with 11 bases lining up with TRBD1. V was pared by 0 bases and J by 0 bases, with 1 base of the junction left unmatched. Germline V gene sequence: CDR1 SEHNR, CDR2 FQNEAQ (reference sequence). This CDR3 contains 18 residues. CDR3 bases: TGTGCCAGCAGCTTAGCCGGGACAGGGGGCTCTGGGGCCAACGTCCTGACTTTC. The encoded protein is CASSLAGTGGSGANVLTF. Combining the CDR3 with reference TRBV7-9 and TRBJ2-6 gives the whole variable domain DTGVSQNPRHKITKRGQNVTFRCDPISEHNRLYWYRQTLGQGPEFLTYFQNEAQLEKSRLLSDRFSAERPKGSFSTLEIQRTEQGDSAMYLCASSLAGTGGSGANVLTFGAGSRLTVL.

The chain is built from TRBV6-1 and TRBJ2-5; tentatively, D is TRBD2 (7 bases). The J call may be in error: the DNA end matches TRBJ2-7 better. CDR1 MNHNS and CDR2 SASEGT come from the germline V gene. There are 14 residues in the CDR3. Here the CDR3 reads CASREQGGAYEQYF. The CDR3 DNA is TGTGCCAGCAGGGAACAAGGGGGGGCCTACGAGCAGTACTTC.

This clone was seen a single time. The CDR3 region has the DNA TGTGCCACATCAGAGCGGGGCCGCACAGATACGCAGTATTTT. It is translated as CATSERGRTDTQYF. V is TRBV2 and J is TRBJ2-3; TRBD2 aligns across 7 bases. V shed 10 bases and J 1 base; nucleotides not matched to a gene: 8. From germline, CDR1 is SNHLY and CDR2 FYNNEI. The CDR3 loop spans 14 amino acids.

The CDR3 protein is CASSPARGSGELFF. Here the CDR3 DNA reads TGTGCCAGCAGCCCGGCCCGGGGATCAGGGGAGCTGTTTTTT. The chain combines TRBV5-4 with TRBJ2-2, with a tentative D call TRBD2 (5 bases). V lost 4 bases, J lost 8 bases, and 15 bases lay in between. The V gene's germline CDR1 is SGHNT and CDR2 YYREEE (reference sequence). The CDR3 covers 14 residues.